This T cell receptor (beta chain) was obtained from a study of CD8+ T cells in alopecia areata listed by TCRdb under 2018. Describing the broader study: The treated patients took part in an open-label pilot trial in which moderate-to-severe alopecia areata was treated with oral tofacitinib at 5 to 10 mg twice daily. Tofacitinib was given for 6 to 18 months, followed by 6 months of follow-up off drug to assess delayed response and recurrence. The SALT score, which quantifies the percentage of affected scalp surface area, was used to measure disease severity in treated patients. To study T cell clonal expansion in alopecia areata, the researchers applied high-throughput TCRbeta sequencing to both the C3H/HeJ mouse model and human patients. In humans, TCRbeta sequencing was performed on scalp tissue and on sorted CD4+ and CD8+ peripheral blood T cells from healthy controls and from patients with patchy or totalis/universalis alopecia areata. Tofacitinib-treated patients had biopsies at baseline and at 4 and 24 weeks of treatment, with a later scalp biopsy in several patients. Scalp clonality was compared across normal scalp (n=4), patchy alopecia areata scalp (n=8), and alopecia totalis/universalis scalp (n=8). RNA came from the PAXgene miRNA kit for fixed scalp, the miRNeasy kit for PBMCs, and the RNeasy kit for mouse skin. TCRbeta CDR3 regions were amplified by immunoSEQ multiplex PCR with 35 Vbeta forward and 13 Jbeta reverse primers.

Libraries were constructed by the immunoSEQ multiplex PCR assay. RNA was extracted from all samples and reverse transcribed into cDNA as template for TCR sequencing. First-strand cDNA was synthesized using SuperScript III with a 2:1 mix of oligo-dT and random hexamers. Amplification bias was assessed with a synthetic immune receptor repertoire, and residual bias was removed computationally. On the study's bioinformatics: Raw reads were preprocessed for error removal, and CDR3 was defined according to IMGT conventions as running from the conserved cysteine to phenylalanine. To get clonality, Shannon entropy was normalized by log2 of the number of productive unique TCRs and the result was subtracted from 1. Whether scalp clones were CD4 or CD8 was inferred by matching scalp TCRbeta sequences against CD4 and CD8 repertoires sorted from blood. This is the immuneACCESS table as TCRdb keeps it, with only in-frame sequences that have V and J called. A part of the clones is gone; compared with another copy, unresolved V genes explain less than half, and the rest is unexplained. The V and J calls and the clone size are those of that table, but D and trimming were determined from the DNA. The sample table records some 99,000 clones; roughly three fifths of these occur just once. In total, the top ten clones hold around a sixth of the sample.

Study-level results and caveats: Because the treated cohort was small and had only one nonresponder, larger studies are needed to examine links between baseline CD8+ expansion and response. Resident alphabeta T cells in normal human skin are also sequenced, complicating scalp TCR repertoire analysis, unlike mouse skin dominated by gammadelta T cells. With tofacitinib, both scalp clonality and the number of expanded CD8+ clones among the top 100 scalp clones went down significantly. Many expanded lesional clones persisted in scalp and blood during tofacitinib treatment, which may partly explain relapse after stopping treatment. Higher clonality and more expanded CD8+ clones were observed in lesional scalp than in normal scalp, particularly in alopecia totalis/universalis, a finding suggestive of antigenic drive. Shared TCR sequences between patients were less evident than in mice, which may be partly attributable to HLA diversity in the patient population.

Points on this clone: This receptor's antigen is unknown. No base quality information exists; no much larger clone differs at one position.

The V and J ends are trimmed by 2 bases and 4 bases, leaving 9 bases between them. In the germline V gene, CDR1 corresponds to SGHDT and CDR2 to YYEEEE. The CDR3 numbers 13 residues from cysteine through phenylalanine. Only CDR3 DNA remains: 39 bases, in frame from the first base. The time point label, read with the paper, signifies: 4 weeks on oral tofacitinib. What this sample's treatment or condition label stands for: oral pan-JAK inhibitor, 5-10 mg twice daily. From alopecia areata patients, peripheral blood was collected along with lesional scalp punch biopsies. After PBMCs were isolated by density centrifugation and stained for CD3, CD4 and CD8, a FACSAria was used to sort CD4+ and CD8+ T cells.

The starting material was CD8+ T cells sorted from blood, obtained at week 4, from a patient treated with tofacitinib. This TCR derives from a human donor with alopecia areata. The rearranged segments are TRBV5-6 and TRBJ1-2; the D gene assignment is ambiguous. The sequenced DNA: TGTGCCAGCAGCTTAGCCGGGGTCTATGGCTACACCTTC. This sequence encodes CASSLAGVYGYTF.